The entry below describes one T cell receptor (beta chain). Antigen: not known. PCR was performed using 60 Vbeta and 13 Jbeta primers. Measured with immunoSEQ multiplex PCR; TCRdb has only the in-frame clones, and not every one. The sample has more than 95,000 clones; about 80% are singletons. Germline CDR1 is SGDLS and CDR2 is YYNGEE. The V and J ends lost 0 bases and 0 bases respectively, with 9 bases between them. The CDR3 runs 15 residues. The sample belongs to a study of cytomegalovirus exposure and HLA in healthy donors. Study-level results: In terms of immune exposure information, only CMV serostatus was available.

This chain joins TRBV9 and TRBJ1-1; D may be TRBD1 (6 bases). The sequence was obtained from a young man in good health and CMV-seropositive. The sample consisted of PBMCs. The CDR3 is CASSVGGGLNTEAFF. CDR3 DNA: TGTGCCAGCAGCGTAGGGGGGGGGCTGAACACTGAAGCTTTCTTT.